These 9 T cell receptor beta chains were all obtained from the same sample, sequenced in a study of cytomegalovirus exposure and HLA in healthy donors. This PCR relied on a set of 60 Vbeta primers and 13 Jbeta primers. TCRdb's table, derived via immunoSEQ multiplex PCR, lists solely in-frame clones and lacks some. Counted here are about 120,000 clones, 73% occurring once; the ten biggest clones make up around 3.9%. The sample was PBMCs. The receptor set was obtained from a woman between 35 and 50 years old in good health and CMV-seronegative.

The chain couples TRBV30 to TRBJ2-6, with 14 positions matching TRBD2. CDR3 length equals 15 residues. V was pared by 5 bases and J by 3 bases, with 0 bases of the junction left unmatched. Germline V CDR1 and CDR2: GTSNPN, SVGIG (reference sequence). The CDR3 is CAWGLAGGGANVLTF. For the CDR3, the DNA is TGTGCCTGGGGACTAGCGGGAGGTGGGGCCAACGTCCTGACTTTC.

The chain couples TRBV4-1 to TRBJ2-1, with TRBD2 matching 7 bases. The CDR3 covers 14 residues. V lost 7 bases to trimming and J lost 6 bases; unmatched junction nucleotides: 9. Germline V gene lookup returns CDR1 MGHRA and CDR2 YSYEKL. The CDR3 sequence: CASTSGGSPNEQFF. The CDR3 nucleotides read TGCGCCAGCACCTCCGGCGGGAGCCCCAATGAGCAGTTCTTC.

The V gene is TRBV6-1, the J gene TRBJ2-5; 8 bases fit TRBD2. The CDR3 totals 20 residues. The germline gives CDR1 MNHNS, CDR2 SASEGT. J lost 11 bases, V lost 3 bases, and 29 bases had no gene match. The CDR3 loop reads CASSEIYPGYSAGRAGEQYF. CDR3 sequence (DNA): TGTGCCAGCAGTGAGATTTACCCGGGATACAGTGCCGGGAGGGCCGGTGAGCAGTACTTC.

This clone turned up a few times. The chain employs TRBV23-1 and TRBJ1-2, with 7 bases lining up with TRBD1. TRBV23-1 belongs to the ORF category, with a function that is uncertain. This CDR3 comprises 14 residues. J was trimmed by 4 bases and V by 5 bases; bases with no gene match: 7. The CDR3 nucleotides read TGCGCCAGCAGTTGCGACAGGGCCTCCTATGGCTACACCTTC. Encoded protein: CASSCDRASYGYTF.

This clone was found once. The J gene is TRBJ2-5, the V gene TRBV9, with a possible D match to TRBD1 (5 bases). The CDR3 loop spans 14 amino acids. Between the trimmed V and J ends, which lost 3 bases and 5 bases, there was a span of 14 bases. Germline V gives CDR1 SGDLS, CDR2 YYNGEE. This CDR3 reads CASSESGLGETQYF. In DNA form, the CDR3 reads TGTGCCAGCAGCGAGTCAGGGTTGGGGGAGACCCAGTACTTC.

The genes are TRBV5-4 and TRBJ1-3, with 9 bases that match TRBD1. Germline CDR1 is SGHNT and CDR2 is YYREEE (reference sequence). CDR3 size: 17 residues. Trimming cost V 4 bases and J 0 bases; bases outside gene matches: 8. CDR3 DNA sequence: TGTGCCAGCAGCCGCGTGACAGGGGGGGTCTCTGGAAACACCATATATTTT. It is translated as CASSRVTGGVSGNTIYF.

The J gene is TRBJ2-7, the V gene TRBV21-1; the table calls TRBD2, which could not be checked here. TRBV21-1 is a listed pseudogene. The CDR3 runs to 13 residues. CDR3 coding DNA: TGTGCCAGCAGCTCTGAGCGGGGCTACGAGCAGTACTTC. Translated: CASSSERGYEQYF.

The DNA for the CDR3 is TGTGCCAGCAGTTTATTGCAGGGTCGCGTAAAACTGTTTTTT. Its translation is CASSLLQGRVKLFF. This chain joins TRBV28 and TRBJ1-4, with a tentative D call TRBD1 (5 bases). Germline CDR1 and CDR2: MDHEN and SYDVKM. The CDR3 contains 14 residues. The V end lost 1 base, the J end lost 10 bases, and 13 bases lay between the germline ends.

This chain uses TRBV5-1 with TRBJ2-7; D gene ambiguous. CDR1 SGHRS and CDR2 YFSETQ come from the germline V gene. V lost 0 bases to trimming and J lost 4 bases, with 8 bases between them. This CDR3 contains 13 residues. This CDR3 is CASSLGAAYEQYF. DNA of the CDR3: TGCGCCAGCAGCTTGGGAGCTGCGTACGAGCAGTACTTC.